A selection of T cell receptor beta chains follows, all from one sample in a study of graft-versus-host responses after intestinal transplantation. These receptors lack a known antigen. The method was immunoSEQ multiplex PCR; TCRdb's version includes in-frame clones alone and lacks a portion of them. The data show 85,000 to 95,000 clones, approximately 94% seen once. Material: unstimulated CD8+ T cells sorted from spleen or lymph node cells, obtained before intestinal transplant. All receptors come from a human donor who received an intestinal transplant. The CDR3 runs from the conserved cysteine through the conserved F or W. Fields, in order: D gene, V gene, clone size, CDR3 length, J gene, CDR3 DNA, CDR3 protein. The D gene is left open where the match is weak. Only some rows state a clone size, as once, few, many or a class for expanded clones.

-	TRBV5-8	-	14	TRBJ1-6	TGTGCCAGCAGCTTGGACAGGATTAATTCACCCCTCCACTTT	CASSLDRINSPLHF
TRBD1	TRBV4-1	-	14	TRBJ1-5	TGCGCCAGCGGCGGGACAGGGACCAATCAGCCCCAGCATTTT	CASGGTGTNQPQHF
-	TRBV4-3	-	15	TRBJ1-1	TGCGCCAGCAGCCAAGGCGCAGGGGCGTGGAGTGAAGCTTTCTTT	CASSQGAGAWSEAFF
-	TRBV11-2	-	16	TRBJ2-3	TGTGCCAGCAGCACCTTACAGGAGACTAGCACAGATACGCAGTATTTT	CASSTLQETSTDTQYF
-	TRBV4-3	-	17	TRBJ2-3	TGCGCCAGCAGCCAAGATTATCAGTCGGGGGACACAGATACGCAGTATTTT	CASSQDYQSGDTDTQYF
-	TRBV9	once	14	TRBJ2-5	TGTGCCAGCAGCGTAGAAGACTTCGGGGAGACCCAGTACTTC	CASSVEDFGETQYF
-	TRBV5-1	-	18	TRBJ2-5	TGCGCCAGCAGCTTGGAAAAGGAAGGAGCGGGCGCGGGAGAGACCCAGTACTTC	CASSLEKEGAGAGETQYF
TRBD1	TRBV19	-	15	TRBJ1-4	TGTGCCAGTAGTTCCCCGGGGGACAGGGCCGAAAAACTGTTTTTT	CASSSPGDRAEKLFF
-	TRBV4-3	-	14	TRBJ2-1	TGCGCCAGCAGCCAAGATTTTGGAGGTAATGAGCAGTTCTTC	CASSQDFGGNEQFF
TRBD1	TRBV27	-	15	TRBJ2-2	TGTGCCAGCAGTTTGCAGACAGGGTATGGCGGGGAGCTGTTTTTT	CASSLQTGYGGELFF
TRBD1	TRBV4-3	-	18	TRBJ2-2	TGCGCCAGCAGCCAAGATAGACAGGGGGTGCGATTGACCGGGGAGCTGTTTTTT	CASSQDRQGVRLTGELFF
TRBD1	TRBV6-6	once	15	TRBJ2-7	TGTGCCAGCAGTTCCTCAGGGACAGATCCTTACGAGCAGTACTTC	CASSSSGTDPYEQYF
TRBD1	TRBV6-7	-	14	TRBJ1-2	TGTGCCAGCAGTATTGACAGGGCAGAAGATGGCTACACCTTC	CASSIDRAEDGYTF
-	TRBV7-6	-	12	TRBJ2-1	TGTGCCAGCAGCTTAGTAGACAATGAGCAGTTCTTC	CASSLVDNEQFF
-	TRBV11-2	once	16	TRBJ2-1	TGTGCCAGCAGCTTACTTTTCCAGGATGGGTTCAATGAGCAGTTCTTC	CASSLLFQDGFNEQFF
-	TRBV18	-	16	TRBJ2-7	TGTGCCAGCTCACCCCTGGGAAGGGGTTCCTACTACGAGCAGTACTTC	CASSPLGRGSYYEQYF
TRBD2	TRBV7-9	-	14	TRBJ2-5	TGTGCCAGCAGCTTGACTAGCGGTGAAGAGACCCAGTACTTC	CASSLTSGEETQYF